This T cell receptor (beta chain) emerged from a study of T-cell reconstitution after alpha-beta-depleted transplantation in children. This clonotype was detected only a few times. What it binds is unknown. General observations from the study: About two months after transplant, alpha-beta T cells reportedly came from several hundred expanded graft clones. Recipient T cells and thymic progenitors that survived were the source of the high TCRbeta diversity seen at day 60 in some patients. Newly produced T cells mostly provided counts and TCRbeta diversity after one year, as hyperexpanded clones declined.

Unique molecular identifiers featured in how the TCRbeta library was prepared. TCRdb re-called the PCR reads through MiXCR, storing one row per CDR3 protein. The sample has about 980,000 distinct CDR3 sequences, about 29% seen once. V was shortened by 5 bases and J by 3 bases, with 11 bases between the two germline ends. Germline V gene data show CDR1 as SQVTM and CDR2 as ANQGSEA. This CDR3 contains 12 residues. V usage is TRBV29-1 and J usage is TRBJ2-7, with D perhaps given as TRBD1 or TRBD2 (6 bases each). Sequenced here: PBMCs, mostly from graft donor cells, sampled 360 days after TCRalphabeta/CD19-depleted stem cell transplant. This sequence originates from a boy in the first two years of life who had a stem cell transplant for SCID, so the T cells may come from the graft donor. CDR3 loop: CSVKRGDYEQYF. CDR3 in DNA: TGCAGCGTTAAAAGGGGGGACTACGAGCAGTACTTC.